This TCR beta chain emerged from a study of OX40 agonist ivuxolimab in advanced cancers. Across the study: Prior anti-PD-1, anti-PD-L1 or anti-CTLA-4 therapy did not bar entry, and roughly 40% had some.

Assay used: immunoSEQ multiplex PCR; TCRdb lists only in-frame clones, some missing. The sample shows about 73,000 clones, 85% to 90% of them seen only once. V was pared by 2 bases and J by 0 bases, with 8 bases of the junction left unmatched. The CDR3 spans 17 residues. CDR1 and CDR2 from the germline V gene are MDHEN and SYDVKM. Specimen: CD4+ or CD8+ T cells sorted from blood, collected in a trial of the OX40 agonist ivuxolimab. The rearrangement uses TRBV28 and TRBJ2-5, with 8 bases lining up with TRBD2. The origin of this receptor is an adult with an advanced solid tumor such as melanoma, head and neck, liver or kidney cancer. The CDR3 DNA sequence: TGTGCCAGCAGTTTACGTTCTTGGCGGGAGGACCAAGAGACCCAGTACTTC. Its translation: CASSLRSWREDQETQYF. Drawing the rest from reference TRBV28 and TRBJ2-5, the complete variable domain is DVKVTQSSRYLVKRTGEKVFLECVQDMDHENMFWYRQDPGLGLRLIYFSYDVKMKEKGDIPEGYSVSREKKERFSLILESASTNQTSMYLCASSLRSWREDQETQYFGPGTRLLVL.